This record looks at one T cell receptor (beta chain) sequence and its context. Antigen specificity is unknown. The CDR3 is made up of 12 amino acids. Per the germline V gene, CDR1 is SQVTM and CDR2 is ANQGSEA. V lost 3 bases and J lost 4; bases outside the gene matches: 0. The PCR used 60 Vbeta and 13 Jbeta primers. TCRdb keeps only in-frame clones here, not all; method: immunoSEQ multiplex PCR. Here the sample spans 150,000 or so clones, about 74% being singletons. The entry originates in a study of cytomegalovirus exposure and HLA in healthy donors. General observations from the study: In a later analysis, CMV-associated beta chains were mostly HLA-associated, it appeared. V- and J-gene trimming of TCR beta was linked (in a later analysis) to a missense DCLRE1C variant. In a later analysis, at a false discovery rate of 0.05, 16,951 TCR beta sequences were associated with HLA alleles.

Material for sequencing was PBMCs. The chain uses TRBV29-1 and TRBJ2-3; 8 bases fit TRBD2. The receptor's source is a man between 18 and 35 years old in good health and CMV-seropositive. DNA for the CDR3: TGCAGCGTTGACGGGGGGGCAGATACGCAGTATTTT. Amino acids: CSVDGGADTQYF.